These T cell receptor beta chains were read from a single sample in a study of PD-1 blockade in mismatch repair-deficient tumors. Measured with immunoSEQ multiplex PCR; TCRdb has only the in-frame clones, and not every one. The sample contains about 20,000 clones, roughly 81% of which appear only once. This specimen was peripheral blood, taken 2 weeks after starting pembrolizumab. Every receptor here comes from an adult with mismatch repair-deficient cancer. Each CDR3 is given with its conserved first and last residue. D genes are given only for firm matches. Only part of the rows carry a size: once, few, many, or a class if the clone is expanded.

abundance	v_gene	j_gene	d_gene	CDR3aa	CDR3nt
few	TRBV10-3	TRBJ2-5	NA	CAISDVNQETQYF	TGTGCCATCAGTGACGTAAACCAAGAGACCCAGTACTTC
NA	TRBV10-2	TRBJ2-7	NA	CASSEVLYEQYF	TGCGCCAGCAGTGAAGTCCTCTACGAGCAGTACTTC
NA	TRBV4-1	TRBJ1-1	NA	CASSQLAANTEAFF	TGCGCCAGCAGCCAACTGGCGGCAAACACTGAAGCTTTCTTT
NA	TRBV7-9	TRBJ2-7	NA	CASSLGADEQYF	TGTGCCAGCAGCTTAGGTGCAGACGAGCAGTACTTC
NA	TRBV4-1	TRBJ2-2	TRBD1	CASSQDRGQGALFF	TGCGCCAGCAGCCAAGATCGGGGACAGGGGGCGCTGTTTTTT
NA	TRBV2	TRBJ2-7	TRBD1	CASSDLVKWDRYEQYF	TGTGCCAGCAGTGATTTAGTGAAGTGGGACAGATACGAGCAGTACTTC
NA	TRBV7-2	TRBJ1-2	NA	CASSLGTGMDYGYTF	TGTGCCAGCAGCTTAGGAACAGGGATGGACTATGGCTACACCTTC
NA	TRBV14	TRBJ2-1	NA	CASSQDVVGAWGDEQFF	TGTGCCAGCAGCCAAGATGTCGTGGGGGCTTGGGGAGATGAGCAGTTCTTC
NA	TRBV4-1	TRBJ2-1	TRBD1	CASSQVGTDRPNEQFF	TGCGCCAGCAGCCAAGTAGGGACAGACCGACCCAATGAGCAGTTCTTC
NA	TRBV7-9	TRBJ2-7	TRBD1	CADNQTGQSGPRGLYEQYF	TGTGCCGACAACCAAACGGGACAGTCGGGGCCTAGGGGGCTATACGAGCAGTACTTC
NA	TRBV5-1	TRBJ1-3	NA	CASSLEGAISGNTIYF	TGCGCCAGCAGCCTGGAAGGGGCCATCTCTGGAAACACCATATATTTT
NA	TRBV5-1	TRBJ2-1	NA	CASSLGGGQLNEQFF	TGCGCCAGCAGCTTAGGGGGAGGACAACTCAATGAGCAGTTCTTC
few	TRBV5-1	TRBJ2-7	TRBD2	CASSLRSTGGTYEQYF	TGCGCCAGCAGCTTGCGGTCGACGGGAGGTACCTACGAGCAGTACTTC
few	TRBV5-1	TRBJ1-1	NA	CASSLAPEVTEAFF	TGCGCCAGCAGCTTGGCGCCAGAAGTAACTGAAGCTTTCTTT
once	TRBV6-5	TRBJ2-1	NA	CASRELGEQFF	TGTGCCAGCAGGGAGTTGGGTGAGCAGTTCTTC
medium-sized	TRBV6-5	TRBJ2-7	NA	CASSSSHRESYEQYF	TGTGCCAGCAGTTCAAGCCACAGGGAGTCCTACGAGCAGTACTTC
NA	TRBV11-1	TRBJ2-5	NA	CASSLVGLPQETQYF	TGTGCCAGCAGCTTGGTAGGACTACCCCAAGAGACCCAGTACTTC
NA	TRBV6-1	TRBJ2-3	NA	CASSEGIGGTDTQYF	TGTGCCAGCAGTGAAGGAATAGGGGGCACAGATACGCAGTATTTT
NA	TRBV28	TRBJ1-2	NA	CASSLGGWGYTF	TGTGCCAGCAGTTTGGGGGGCTGGGGCTACACCTTC
NA	TRBV7-9	TRBJ2-2	NA	CASSIPYGLDTGELFF	TGTGCCAGCAGCATACCATATGGACTCGACACCGGGGAGCTGTTTTTT
NA	TRBV9	TRBJ2-1	NA	CASSTPRGGGGYNEQFF	TGTGCCAGCAGCACCCCACGTGGGGGAGGGGGATACAATGAGCAGTTCTTC
NA	TRBV28	TRBJ1-3	NA	CASSSSGSGNTIYF	TGTGCCAGCAGCTCCTCAGGCTCCGGAAACACCATATATTTT
medium-sized	TRBV7-3	TRBJ2-1	TRBD2	CASSQGLHSYNEQFF	TGTGCCAGCAGCCAGGGACTACACTCCTACAATGAGCAGTTCTTC
NA	TRBV9	TRBJ1-5	TRBD1	CASSVSGTVNQPQHF	TGTGCCAGCAGCGTATCCGGGACAGTCAATCAGCCCCAGCATTTT
NA	TRBV7-2	TRBJ2-1	NA	CASSLGWNEQFF	TGTGCCAGCAGCTTAGGTTGGAATGAGCAGTTCTTC
medium-sized	TRBV30	TRBJ2-7	TRBD1	CASTGVSYEQYF	TGTGCCTCCACAGGGGTGTCCTACGAGCAGTACTTC
NA	TRBV5-1	TRBJ2-7	NA	CASSLEGGIGSYEQYF	TGCGCCAGCAGCTTGGAAGGCGGGATTGGCTCCTACGAGCAGTACTTC
once	TRBV11-2	TRBJ1-5	NA	CASSHGTLKGSNQPQHF	TGTGCCAGCAGCCATGGCACCCTCAAGGGTAGCAATCAGCCCCAGCATTTT
NA	TRBV4-1	TRBJ2-7	TRBD1	CASSQGRDRDAEQYF	TGCGCCAGCAGCCAAGGCCGGGACAGGGACGCCGAGCAGTACTTC
NA	TRBV28	TRBJ2-3	NA	CASSPYLGDTQYF	TGTGCCAGCAGTCCCTACCTCGGAGATACGCAGTATTTT
NA	TRBV4-1	TRBJ2-3	TRBD1	CASSDTGASTDTQYF	TGCGCCAGCAGCGATACAGGGGCTAGCACAGATACGCAGTATTTT
few	TRBV18	TRBJ2-3	NA	CASSPPTLDTDTQYF	TGTGCCAGCTCACCACCGACCCTCGACACAGATACGCAGTATTTT
NA	TRBV6-5	TRBJ1-2	TRBD1	CASSSAGQGNYGYTF	TGTGCCAGCAGTTCCGCTGGACAGGGTAACTATGGCTACACCTTC
NA	TRBV7-9	TRBJ2-5	NA	CASSLAGGGAETQYF	TGTGCCAGCAGCTTAGCGGGAGGGGGGGCAGAGACCCAGTACTTC
NA	TRBV29-1	TRBJ2-2	TRBD2	CSVRLAGVSTGELFF	TGCAGCGTTCGACTAGCGGGAGTCAGCACCGGGGAGCTGTTTTTT
NA	TRBV11-2	TRBJ1-2	NA	CASSLSFGFNYGYTF	TGTGCCAGCTCACTGTCCTTCGGTTTTAACTATGGCTACACCTTC
NA	TRBV18	TRBJ1-5	NA	CASSPRRFSNQPQHF	TGTGCCAGCTCACCACGAAGATTTAGCAATCAGCCCCAGCATTTT
NA	TRBV11-3	TRBJ2-1	NA	CASSPRVGGYNEQFF	TGTGCCAGCAGCCCCCGGGTAGGCGGGTACAATGAGCAGTTCTTC
once	TRBV28	TRBJ2-7	NA	CASSIQSNYEQYF	TGTGCCAGCAGTATACAGAGTAACTACGAGCAGTACTTC
NA	TRBV4-3	TRBJ2-7	NA	CASSQVAGPSYEQYF	TGCGCCAGCAGCCAAGTTGCGGGACCCAGTTACGAGCAGTACTTC
NA	TRBV7-9	TRBJ1-1	NA	CASSAGSGTDSKGAFF	TGTGCCAGCAGCGCCGGTAGCGGGACGGATAGCAAGGGAGCTTTCTTT
NA	TRBV11-2	TRBJ2-7	NA	CASSLWDLPSYEQYF	TGTGCCAGCAGCTTATGGGACCTGCCCTCCTACGAGCAGTACTTC
once	TRBV18	TRBJ1-2	TRBD1	CASSPPATGRGYTF	TGTGCCAGCTCACCACCCGCGACAGGGAGAGGCTACACCTTC
NA	TRBV11-3	TRBJ2-2	TRBD2	CASSRGRRRGTGELFF	TGTGCCAGCAGCCGGGGGAGACGGCGGGGGACCGGGGAGCTGTTTTTT
NA	TRBV4-2	TRBJ2-2	NA	CASSQLPENTGELFF	TGTGCCAGCAGCCAACTCCCAGAAAACACCGGGGAGCTGTTTTTT
NA	TRBV7-8	TRBJ1-2	NA	CASSLGRSGYGYTF	TGTGCCAGCAGCTTAGGACGGTCGGGCTATGGCTACACCTTC
NA	TRBV30	TRBJ1-1	NA	CACLPGNTEAFF	TGTGCCTGCCTCCCCGGGAACACTGAAGCTTTCTTT
once	TRBV30	TRBJ1-4	NA	CAYDSPVGEKLFF	TGTGCCTACGACAGTCCAGTTGGTGAAAAACTGTTTTTT
NA	TRBV6-1	TRBJ2-7	NA	CASTSTGEGYEQYF	TGTGCCAGCACCTCAACAGGGGAGGGCTACGAGCAGTACTTC
few	TRBV7-9	TRBJ1-5	NA	CASSLGANQPQHF	TGTGCCAGCAGCTTAGGAGCCAATCAGCCCCAGCATTTT
once	TRBV28	TRBJ2-5	TRBD2	CASSSLAGGRETQYF	TGTGCCAGCAGTTCCCTAGCGGGAGGGCGGGAGACCCAGTACTTC
NA	TRBV5-6	TRBJ2-2	TRBD1	CASSLRPDRGRTGELFF	TGTGCCAGCAGCTTGCGTCCGGACAGGGGGCGCACGGGGGAGCTGTTTTTT
NA	TRBV6-5	TRBJ2-1	NA	CASSFGNEQFF	TGTGCCAGCAGTTTCGGCAATGAGCAGTTCTTC
once	TRBV12-5	TRBJ2-2	TRBD2	CASAGTRLASGELFF	TGTGCTAGTGCCGGGACTAGGTTGGCTTCCGGGGAGCTGTTTTTT